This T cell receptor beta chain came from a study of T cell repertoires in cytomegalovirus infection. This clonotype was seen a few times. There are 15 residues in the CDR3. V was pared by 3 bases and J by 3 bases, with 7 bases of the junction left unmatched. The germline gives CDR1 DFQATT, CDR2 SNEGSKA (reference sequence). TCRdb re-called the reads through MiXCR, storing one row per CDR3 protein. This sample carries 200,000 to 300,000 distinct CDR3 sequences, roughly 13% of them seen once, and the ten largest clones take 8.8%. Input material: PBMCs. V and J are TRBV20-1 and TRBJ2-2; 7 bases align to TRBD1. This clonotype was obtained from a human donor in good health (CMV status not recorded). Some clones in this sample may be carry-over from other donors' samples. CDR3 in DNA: TGCAGTGCTAGGGAGACAGGGTTCGACACCGGGGAGCTGTTTTTT. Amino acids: CSARETGFDTGELFF.